The clone carrying this T cell receptor beta chain came up once. The sample originates from a study of blood T cell repertoires in COVID-19. Which cohort a participant joined came from the clinical history participants gave. Germline CDR1 reads MNHEY; CDR2 reads SMNVEV (reference sequence). The CDR3 has 13 amino acids. Trimming left V 8 bases short and J 6 bases short, with 16 bases between. In the authors' workflow: Amplifying reference gene primers gave estimates of nucleated cell counts. Method: immunoSEQ multiplex PCR; TCRdb's copy keeps in-frame clones and lacks some. V and J calls and clone size come straight from that table; D and trimming were deduced from the DNA. The sample has some 290,000 clones, roughly 93% seen once.

This chain uses TRBV27 with TRBJ1-2; D perhaps matches TRBD1 (5 bases). Sample: PBMCs or T cells enriched from blood (not recorded which). The sequence came from a woman in her 40s with acute COVID-19. CDR3 sequence reads: CASREVGRHGYTF. CDR3 nucleotide sequence: TGTGCCAGCCGCGAGGTGGGGCGACATGGCTACACCTTC.